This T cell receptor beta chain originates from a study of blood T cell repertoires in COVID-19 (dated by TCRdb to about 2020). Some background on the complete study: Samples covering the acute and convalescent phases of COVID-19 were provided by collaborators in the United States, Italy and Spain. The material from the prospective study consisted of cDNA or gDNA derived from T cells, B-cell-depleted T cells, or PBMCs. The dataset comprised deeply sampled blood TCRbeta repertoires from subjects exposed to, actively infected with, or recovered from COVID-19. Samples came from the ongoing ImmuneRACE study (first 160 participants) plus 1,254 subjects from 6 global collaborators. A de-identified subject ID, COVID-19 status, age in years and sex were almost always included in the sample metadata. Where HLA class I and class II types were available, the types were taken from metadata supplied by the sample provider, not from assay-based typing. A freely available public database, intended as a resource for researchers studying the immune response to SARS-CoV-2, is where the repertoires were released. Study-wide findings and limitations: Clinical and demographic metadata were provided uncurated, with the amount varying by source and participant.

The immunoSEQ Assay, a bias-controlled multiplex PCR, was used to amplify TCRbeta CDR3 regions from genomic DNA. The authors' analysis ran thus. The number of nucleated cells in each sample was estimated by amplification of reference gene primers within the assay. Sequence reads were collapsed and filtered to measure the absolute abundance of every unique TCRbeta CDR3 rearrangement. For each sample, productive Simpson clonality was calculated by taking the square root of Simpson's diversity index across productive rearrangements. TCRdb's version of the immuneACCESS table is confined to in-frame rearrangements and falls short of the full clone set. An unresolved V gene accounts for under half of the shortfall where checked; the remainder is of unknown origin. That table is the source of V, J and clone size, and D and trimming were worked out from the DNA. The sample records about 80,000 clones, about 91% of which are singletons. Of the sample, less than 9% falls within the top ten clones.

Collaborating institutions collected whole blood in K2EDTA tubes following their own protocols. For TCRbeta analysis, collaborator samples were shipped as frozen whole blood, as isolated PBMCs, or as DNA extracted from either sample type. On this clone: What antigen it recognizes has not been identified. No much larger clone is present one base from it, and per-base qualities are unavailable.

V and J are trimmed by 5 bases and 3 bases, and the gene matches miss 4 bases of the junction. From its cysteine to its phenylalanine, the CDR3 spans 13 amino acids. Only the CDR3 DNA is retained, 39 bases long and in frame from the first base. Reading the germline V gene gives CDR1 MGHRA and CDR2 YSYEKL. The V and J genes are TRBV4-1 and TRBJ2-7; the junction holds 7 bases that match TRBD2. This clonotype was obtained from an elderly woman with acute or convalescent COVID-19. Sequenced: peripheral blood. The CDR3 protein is CASSFTGGYEQYF. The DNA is TGCGCCAGCAGCTTCACGGGAGGCTACGAGCAGTACTTC.